This T cell receptor (beta chain) is drawn from a study of blood T cell repertoires in COVID-19. Generated by immunoSEQ multiplex PCR, the TCRdb table keeps only in-frame clones and is missing some. The data contain about 250,000 clones, approximately 86% of them seen just once; the ten biggest clones take up 1.3% to 1.5%. Trimming removed 4 bases from V and 7 bases from J; junction bases left unmatched: 3. Germline CDR1 reads MNHEY; CDR2 reads SMNVEV (reference sequence). This CDR3 is 14 amino acids long. The chain combines TRBV27 with TRBJ2-1; 11 bases are a match to TRBD2. Sequenced material: peripheral blood. This clonotype was obtained from an elderly man with acute or convalescent COVID-19. CDR3 loop: CASSSSGGPNEQFF. CDR3 in DNA: TGTGCCAGCAGTTCTAGCGGGGGGCCTAATGAGCAGTTCTTC.